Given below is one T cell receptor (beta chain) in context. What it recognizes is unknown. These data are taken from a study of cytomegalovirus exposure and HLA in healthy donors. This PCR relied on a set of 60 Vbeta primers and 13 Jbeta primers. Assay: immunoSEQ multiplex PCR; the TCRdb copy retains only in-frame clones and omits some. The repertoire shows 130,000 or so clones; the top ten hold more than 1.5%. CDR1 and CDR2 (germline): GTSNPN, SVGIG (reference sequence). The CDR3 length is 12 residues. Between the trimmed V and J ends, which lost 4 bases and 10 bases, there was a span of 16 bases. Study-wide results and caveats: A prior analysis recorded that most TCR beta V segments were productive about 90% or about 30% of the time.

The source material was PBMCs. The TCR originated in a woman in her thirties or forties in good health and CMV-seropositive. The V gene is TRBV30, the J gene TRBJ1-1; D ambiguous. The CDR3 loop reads CAWTFSGGVAFF. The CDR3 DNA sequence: TGTGCCTGGACTTTCTCTGGCGGTGTAGCTTTCTTT.